The 16 T cell receptor beta chains below all came from one sample that was sequenced in a study of control samples from healthy donors and cancer patients. Some clones are missing from TCRdb's copy, which holds only in-frame ones; the method was immunoSEQ multiplex PCR. The data contain more than 75,000 clones, roughly 83% of them singletons. Sample: PBMCs. These receptors were collected from a man in his sixties or seventies with lung cancer.

This rearrangement joins TRBV19 to TRBJ1-2; 9 positions match TRBD1. Trimming cost V 6 bases and J 4 bases; bases outside gene matches: 6. Per germline, CDR1 LNHDA and CDR2 SQIVND (reference sequence). The CDR3 length is 14 residues. The CDR3 DNA reads TGTGCCAGTAGCGGACAGGGGCGGAGCTATGGCTACACCTTC. It specifies CASSGQGRSYGYTF.

This clone has just a few counts. J is TRBJ2-1 and V is TRBV25-1, with D perhaps being TRBD1 or TRBD2 (5 bases each). This CDR3 is 14 amino acids long. Germline CDR1 reads MGHDK; CDR2 reads SYGVNS. With 3 bases removed from V and 4 bases from J, the gap between germline ends came to 10 bases. The CDR3 DNA follows: TGTGCCAGCAGTGAGGGGGAGCGGTACAATGAGCAGTTCTTC. This translates into CASSEGERYNEQFF.

Worth noting for this clone: This is likely a read error, given that the CDR3 carries no conserved phenylalanine or tryptophan at its end. The DNA is left out, because the CDR3 cannot be placed on it with certainty; the CDR3 is given as TCRdb lists it. The chain links TRBV30 to TRBJ2-7; TRBD2 is taken as the D call from the table, unchecked against the DNA. Germline V gene data show CDR1 as GTSNPN and CDR2 as SVGIG (reference sequence). The length of the CDR3 is 9 amino acids, counting both ends. The chain's CDR3 is CAWSTPKRR.

The chain combines TRBV27 with TRBJ2-1; possible D gene TRBD2, 6 bases. With 4 bases removed from V and 4 bases from J, the gap between germline ends came to 23 bases. Germline loops: CDR1 MNHEY, CDR2 SMNVEV (reference sequence). The length of the CDR3 is 18 residues. The CDR3 protein is CASSSVSPDWRGYNEQFF. The CDR3 nucleotides read TGTGCCAGCAGTTCCGTATCCCCTGACTGGCGGGGATACAATGAGCAGTTCTTC.

The V gene is TRBV14, the J gene TRBJ1-1; 7 nucleotides match TRBD1. Germline loops: CDR1 SGHDN, CDR2 FVKESK. This CDR3 has 13 residues. Germline trimming cut 4 bases from V and 8 bases from J; bases unmatched to any gene: 7. The CDR3 spells CASSRRQGGEAFF. The CDR3 DNA follows: TGTGCCAGCAGCCGCCGACAGGGAGGAGAAGCTTTCTTT.

In this sample, this clone turned up a few times. The chain joins TRBV23-1 to TRBJ1-2; possibly TRBD1 for D (6 bases). TRBV23-1 is noted as an ORF with a role that remains uncertain. The ends were cut back, 0 bases at V and 3 bases at J, with 14 bases in the middle. This CDR3 contains 16 residues. CDR3 loop: CASSQSKGGLYYGYTF. The CDR3 DNA reads TGCGCCAGCAGTCAATCAAAGGGGGGGCTATACTATGGCTACACCTTC.

This rearrangement joins TRBV18 to TRBJ1-1; 8 nucleotides match TRBD1. CDR1 and CDR2 from the germline V gene are KGHSH and LQKENI. V shed 3 bases, J shed 0 bases, and the junction held 9 bases outside the gene matches. This CDR3 has 17 residues. CDR3 region: CASSPLPGQDMNTEAFF. The CDR3 region has the DNA TGTGCCAGCTCACCTCTACCGGGACAGGATATGAACACTGAAGCTTTCTTT.

This chain links TRBV9 with TRBJ1-1; TRBD1 might be the D (5 bases). Germline V gives CDR1 SGDLS, CDR2 YYNGEE. V dropped 2 bases and J dropped 5 bases, with 16 bases sitting between them. The CDR3 consists of 15 residues. CDR3: CASSVGTARGTEAFF. Here the CDR3 DNA reads TGTGCCAGCAGCGTCGGGACGGCAAGAGGGACTGAAGCTTTCTTT.

This chain uses TRBV3-1 (or the pseudogene TRBV3-2) with TRBJ2-6; D is unclear. Germline assignment: CDR1 LGHDT and CDR2 YNNKEL (reference sequence). This CDR3 is 14 amino acids long. Trimming took off 6 bases at V and 4 bases at J, with 10 bases between the two ends. CDR3 DNA sequence: TGTGCCAGCAGGGTCAGTGGGGGGGCCAACGTCCTGACTTTC. This codes for CASRVSGGANVLTF.

The rearrangement joins TRBV5-8 to TRBJ2-3, with 7 bases identical to TRBD2. The CDR3 contains 14 residues. The trim removed 0 bases at V and 3 bases at J, leaving 1 base unmatched. Germline lookup yields CDR1 SGHTS and CDR2 YDEGEE. The CDR3 bases are TGTGCCAGCAGCTTGGGCGGGGGTACAGATACGCAGTATTTT. This translates into CASSLGGGTDTQYF.

This chain joins TRBV5-6 and TRBJ1-6; a possible D gene is TRBD1 (6 bases). The V gene lost 6 bases and the J gene lost 2 bases, with 15 bases spanning the gap. The germline V gene has CDR1 SGHDT and CDR2 YYEEEE. The CDR3 has 16 residues. Written as DNA, the CDR3 is TGTGCCAGCAACCCGACAGGTGCCACCTATAATTCACCCCTCCACTTT. This sequence encodes CASNPTGATYNSPLHF. The variable domain in full, with the rest retrieved from reference TRBV5-6 and TRBJ1-6, is DAGVTQSPTHLIKTRGQQVTLRCSPKSGHDTVSWYQQALGQGPQFIFQYYEEEERQRGNFPDRFSGHQFPNYSSELNVNALLLGDSALYLCASNPTGATYNSPLHFGNGTRLTVT.

This clone has ten or more counts. V usage is TRBV7-9 and J usage is TRBJ1-4; D possibly corresponds to TRBD1 (6 bases). Trimming took off 5 bases at V and 3 bases at J, with 13 bases between the two ends. The CDR3 consists of 15 residues. Germline CDR1 SEHNR, CDR2 FQNEAQ (reference sequence). CDR3 sequence: CASSPVGGANEKLFF. CDR3 sequence (DNA): TGTGCCAGCAGCCCCGTAGGGGGAGCTAATGAAAAACTGTTTTTT. The variable domain in full, with the rest retrieved from reference TRBV7-9 and TRBJ1-4, is DTGVSQNPRHKITKRGQNVTFRCDPISEHNRLYWYRQTLGQGPEFLTYFQNEAQLEKSRLLSDRFSAERPKGSFSTLEIQRTEQGDSAMYLCASSPVGGANEKLFFGSGTQLSVL.

The V and J genes are TRBV7-6 and TRBJ2-3, with D possibly being TRBD1 or TRBD2 (5 bases each). Germline V gene lookup returns CDR1 SGHVS and CDR2 FNYEAQ. With 6 bases removed from V and 9 bases from J, the gap between germline ends came to 16 bases. The CDR3 has 13 residues. The chain's CDR3 is CASSYAPGQTQYF. The DNA of the CDR3 is TGTGCCAGCAGTTATGCACCGGGGCAGACGCAGTATTTT.

The chain recombines TRBV27 with TRBJ2-7; 9 bases align to TRBD2. After removal of 3 bases from V and 4 bases from J, the junction contained 4 bases not matched to a gene. Germline assignment: CDR1 MNHEY and CDR2 SMNVEV (reference sequence). This CDR3 is built from 14 residues. The CDR3 loop is CASSLASGVYEQYF. In nucleotides, the CDR3 is TGTGCCAGCAGTTTGGCTAGCGGGGTATACGAGCAGTACTTC.

The chain joins TRBV30 to TRBJ1-4; TRBD1 is a possible D gene (5 bases). V was shortened by 4 bases and J by 2 bases, with 11 bases between the two germline ends. Germline loops: CDR1 GTSNPN, CDR2 SVGIG (reference sequence). The CDR3 extends over 14 amino acids. Written as DNA, the CDR3 is TGTGCCTGGAATAGCCAGGGCACTAATGAAAAACTGTTTTTT. Translating gives CAWNSQGTNEKLFF.

The chain carries TRBV7-3 and TRBJ2-1; possibly TRBD2 for D (5 bases). Trimming cost V 1 base and J 6 bases, with 13 bases left between them. This CDR3 is built from 15 residues. Germline assignment: CDR1 SGHTA and CDR2 FQGTGA. The CDR3 nucleotides read TGTGCCAGCAGCTTAAAAGGATCCGGGGTCAATGAGCAGTTCTTC. Translating gives CASSLKGSGVNEQFF.